Given below is one TCR beta chain in context. RNA extraction gave at least 6 micrograms of total RNA per sample. A second roughly 7 to 11 cycle PCR used barcoded and J-beta primers. TCRdb itself ran the 5' RACE reads through MiXCR, one entry per CDR3 protein. The table lists 1 million or so distinct CDR3 sequences, less than 25% of them singletons. The data were obtained in a study of blood T cells in healthy people across ages. The CDR3 extends over 14 amino acids. The germline V and J ends were trimmed by 7 bases and 1 base, with 12 bases remaining between them. Germline CDR1 reads SNHLY; CDR2 reads FYNNEI. These data were also reused for a study on T cells of mothers and their children. That work contributes: cDNA synthesis used all extracted RNA, 1.5 ug per 15 ul. Addition of sample barcodes and 2-4 random nucleotides occurred through the M1S primer of the second PCR. There were over 10 million TCR beta CDR3 reads from each mother and around 2.7 million from each child.

This chain links TRBV2 with TRBJ2-3, with D unresolved. Sequencing input: blood. This receptor was taken from a girl aged 2 to 9 in good health. Here the CDR3 DNA reads TGTGCCAGCAATGCGGCAGGAGGCACAGATACGCAGTATTTT. This codes for CASNAAGGTDTQYF.